This T cell receptor beta chain originates from a study of blood T cell repertoires in COVID-19. Germline V gene data show CDR1 as SGHRS and CDR2 as YFSETQ. J was trimmed by 5 bases and V by 3 bases; bases with no gene match: 8. CDR3 length equals 17 residues. Sequenced by immunoSEQ multiplex PCR; TCRdb stores in-frame clones only, minus some. The data hold 260,000 or so clones, with roughly 90% observed a single time. This chain joins TRBV5-1 and TRBJ2-5; 15 nucleotides agree with TRBD2. Sample: PBMCs or T cells enriched from blood (not recorded which). The receptor was isolated from a woman aged 30 to 39 with acute COVID-19. The CDR3 here is CASSYAGTSGGRETQYF. For the CDR3, the DNA is TGCGCCAGCAGCTATGCCGGGACTAGCGGGGGGCGGGAGACCCAGTACTTC.